This T cell receptor (beta chain) was identified in a study of CD8 T cells in ankylosing spondylitis. Study-level points and caveats: Enrichment of disease-linked clones was reportedly significant in matched ankylosing spondylitis synovial fluid. What appeared characteristic of ankylosing spondylitis blood was a TCR beta motif of eight highly homologous variants.

TCRdb re-called the 5' RACE reads through MiXCR, storing one row per CDR3 protein. Of 180,000 or so distinct CDR3 sequences listed, approximately 10% are singletons. This clonotype was counted at least ten times. Its specificity is not known. There are 13 residues in the CDR3. Trimming shortened V by 0 bases and J by 9 bases, and 11 bases separated the two germline ends. CDR1 and CDR2 from the germline V gene are WSHSY and SAAADI. The chain uses TRBV10-2 and TRBJ2-5; D uncertain. The TCR comes from a male donor with ankylosing spondylitis or in good health (not recorded which). The sample taken for sequencing was blood, either unsorted or a sorted T cell fraction (not recorded which). CDR3 region: CASSESRSWPQYF. CDR3 nucleotides: TGCGCCAGCAGTGAGTCGCGCTCCTGGCCCCAGTACTTC.